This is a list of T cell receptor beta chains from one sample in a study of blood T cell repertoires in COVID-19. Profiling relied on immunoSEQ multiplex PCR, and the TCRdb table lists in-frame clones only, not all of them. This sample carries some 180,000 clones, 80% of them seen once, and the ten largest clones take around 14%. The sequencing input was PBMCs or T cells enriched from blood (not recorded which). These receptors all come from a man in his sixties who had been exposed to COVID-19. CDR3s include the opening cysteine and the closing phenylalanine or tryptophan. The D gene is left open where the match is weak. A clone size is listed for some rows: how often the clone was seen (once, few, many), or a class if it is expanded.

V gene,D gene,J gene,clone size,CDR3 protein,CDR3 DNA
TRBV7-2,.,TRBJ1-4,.,CASSLVGGEKLFF,TGTGCCAGCAGCTTAGTCGGGGGTGAAAAACTGTTTTTT
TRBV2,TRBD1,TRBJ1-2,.,CASRMGQRINYGYTF,TGTGCCAGCAGAATGGGACAGCGCATCAACTATGGCTACACCTTC
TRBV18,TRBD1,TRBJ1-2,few,CASSPGTGVVGDYGYTF,TGTGCCAGCTCGCCCGGGACAGGCGTTGTTGGGGACTATGGCTACACCTTC
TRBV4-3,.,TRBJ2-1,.,CASSQDATSYAYNEQFF,TGCGCCAGCAGCCAAGATGCTACGAGTTACGCCTACAATGAGCAGTTCTTC
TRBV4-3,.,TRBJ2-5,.,CASSQVARAAQETQYF,TGCGCCAGCAGCCAAGTCGCCAGGGCCGCCCAAGAGACCCAGTACTTC
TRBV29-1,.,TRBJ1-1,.,CSAGTIEAFF,TGCAGCGCAGGGACAATTGAAGCTTTCTTT
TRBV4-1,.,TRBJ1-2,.,CASSQETGYYGYTF,TGCGCCAGCAGCCAAGAGACTGGGTACTATGGCTACACCTTC
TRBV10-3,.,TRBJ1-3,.,CAITPGASSGNTIYF,TGTGCCATCACCCCAGGGGCCTCCTCTGGAAACACCATATATTTT
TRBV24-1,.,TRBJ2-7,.,CATSDEGVSYEQYF,TGTGCCACCAGTGATGAGGGGGTCTCCTACGAGCAGTACTTC
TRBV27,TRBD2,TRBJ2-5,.,CASSLGEGRGETQYF,TGTGCCAGCAGTTTGGGGGAGGGCCGGGGGGAGACCCAGTACTTC
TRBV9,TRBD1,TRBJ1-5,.,CASSRGQSNQPQHF,TGTGCCAGCAGCCGGGGACAGAGCAATCAGCCCCAGCATTTT
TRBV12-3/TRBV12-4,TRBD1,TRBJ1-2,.,CASSKGQRYGYTF,TGTGCCAGCAGTAAGGGACAGCGCTATGGCTACACCTTC
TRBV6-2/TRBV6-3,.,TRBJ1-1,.,CASSSAQGGDTEAFF,TGTGCCAGCAGTTCCGCACAGGGAGGGGACACTGAAGCTTTCTTT
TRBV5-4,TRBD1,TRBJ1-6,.,CASSAGQGRNSPLHF,TGTGCCAGCTCCGCGGGACAGGGGAGAAATTCACCCCTCCACTTT
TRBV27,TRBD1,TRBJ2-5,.,CASSYRQGGETQYF,TGTGCCAGCAGTTACCGACAGGGGGGGGAGACCCAGTACTTC
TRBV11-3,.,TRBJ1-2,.,CASSFGRVNGYTF,TGTGCCAGCAGCTTCGGCAGGGTGAACGGCTACACCTTC
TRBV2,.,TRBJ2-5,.,CASGGRQGFRETQYF,TGTGCCAGCGGGGGGAGACAGGGCTTTCGGGAGACCCAGTACTTC
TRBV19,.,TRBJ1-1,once,CASRWGGTEAFF,TGTGCCAGTAGGTGGGGCGGCACTGAAGCTTTCTTT
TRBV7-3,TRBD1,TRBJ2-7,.,CASSKDRPSYEQYF,TGTGCCAGCAGTAAGGACAGGCCGTCCTACGAGCAGTACTTC
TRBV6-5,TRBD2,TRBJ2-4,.,CASSMRTSGENIQYF,TGTGCCAGCAGTATGAGGACTAGCGGGGAAAACATTCAGTACTTC
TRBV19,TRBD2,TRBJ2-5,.,CASSTGTRMGETQYF,TGTGCCAGTAGTACGGGGACTAGGATGGGGGAGACCCAGTACTTC
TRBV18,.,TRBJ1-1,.,CASSPGTLNTEAFF,TGTGCCAGCTCACCAGGGACACTGAACACTGAAGCTTTCTTT
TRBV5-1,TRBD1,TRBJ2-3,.,CASSWTGTGSTDTQYF,TGCGCCAGCAGCTGGACCGGGACAGGGAGCACAGATACGCAGTATTTT
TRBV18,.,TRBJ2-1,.,CASSPDTLSSYNEQFF,TGTGCCAGCTCACCCGACACCTTGAGCTCCTACAATGAGCAGTTCTTC
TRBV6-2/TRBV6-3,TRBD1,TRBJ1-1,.,CASSLSGGTEAFF,TGTGCCAGCAGTTTATCAGGGGGCACTGAAGCTTTCTTT
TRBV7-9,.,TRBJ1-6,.,CASSPGGAASPLHF,TGTGCCAGCAGCCCTGGGGGGGCTGCATCACCCCTCCACTTT
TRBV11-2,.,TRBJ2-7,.,CASSLDLVGSGEQYF,TGTGCCAGCAGCTTAGATCTGGTTGGTTCAGGGGAGCAGTACTTC
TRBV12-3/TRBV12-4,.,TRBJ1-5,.,CASSWPPLPTAF,TGTGCCAGCAGTTGGCCCCCCCTTCCGACAGCCTTT
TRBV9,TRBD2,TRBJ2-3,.,CASSPTVLAGTDTQYF,TGTGCCAGCAGCCCCACTGTTCTAGCGGGCACAGATACGCAGTATTTT
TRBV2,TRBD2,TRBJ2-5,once,CASSWTSGAFQETQYF,TGTGCCAGCAGTTGGACTAGCGGGGCCTTCCAAGAGACCCAGTACTTC
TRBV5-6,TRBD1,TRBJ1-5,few,CASSKDRGRNQPQHF,TGTGCCAGCAGCAAGGACAGGGGCAGGAATCAGCCCCAGCATTTT
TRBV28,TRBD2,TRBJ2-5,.,CASSSRLAGDVETQYF,TGCGCCAGCAGTTCACGACTAGCGGGAGATGTTGAGACCCAGTACTTC
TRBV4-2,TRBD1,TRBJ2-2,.,CASSHGTGGITGELFF,TGTGCCAGCAGCCATGGGACAGGGGGTATCACCGGGGAGCTGTTTTTT
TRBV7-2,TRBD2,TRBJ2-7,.,CASSLLAGGPWEQYF,TGTGCCAGCAGCTTACTAGCGGGAGGGCCCTGGGAGCAGTACTTC
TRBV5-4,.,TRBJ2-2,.,CASSFEQTTGELFF,TGTGCCAGCAGCTTTGAACAGACCACCGGGGAGCTGTTTTTT
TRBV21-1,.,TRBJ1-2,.,CASPLPGSF,TGTGCCAGCCCACTCCCGGGGAGCTTC
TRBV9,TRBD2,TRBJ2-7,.,CASSGSPSGRAYEQYF,TGTGCCAGCAGCGGAAGTCCTAGCGGGAGGGCCTACGAGCAGTACTTC